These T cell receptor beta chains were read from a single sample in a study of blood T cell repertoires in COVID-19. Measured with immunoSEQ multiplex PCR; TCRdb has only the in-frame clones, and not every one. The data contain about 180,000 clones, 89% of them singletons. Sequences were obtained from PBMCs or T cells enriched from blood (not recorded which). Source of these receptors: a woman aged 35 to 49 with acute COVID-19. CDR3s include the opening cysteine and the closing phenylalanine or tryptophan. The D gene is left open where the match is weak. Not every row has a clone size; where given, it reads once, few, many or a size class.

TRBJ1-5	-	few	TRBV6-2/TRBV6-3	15	CASSYSRGREQPQHF	TGTGCCAGCAGTTACTCGAGAGGTCGCGAACAGCCCCAGCATTTT
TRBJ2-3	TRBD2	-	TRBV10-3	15	CAISWTSGETDTQYF	TGTGCCATCAGTTGGACTAGCGGGGAAACAGATACGCAGTATTTT
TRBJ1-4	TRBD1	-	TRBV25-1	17	CASSESGVGTGTEKLFF	TGTGCCAGCAGTGAATCCGGGGTGGGGACAGGGACTGAAAAACTGTTTTTT
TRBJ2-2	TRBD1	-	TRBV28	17	CASRIIGTGPYTGELFF	TGTGCCAGCAGAATAATTGGGACAGGCCCTTACACCGGGGAGCTGTTTTTT
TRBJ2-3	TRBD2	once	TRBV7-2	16	CASSSGGATLTDTQYF	TGTGCCAGCAGCTCCGGGGGGGCTACTCTCACAGATACGCAGTATTTT
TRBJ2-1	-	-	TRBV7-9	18	CASSARGSSVSSYNEQFF	TGTGCCAGCAGCGCCCGAGGGTCTAGCGTCAGCTCCTACAATGAGCAGTTCTTC
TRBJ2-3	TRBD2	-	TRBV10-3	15	CAISAGLAGGDTQYF	TGTGCCATCAGTGCGGGACTAGCGGGAGGGGATACGCAGTATTTT
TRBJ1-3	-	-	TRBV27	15	CASSFAGADGNTIYF	TGTGCCAGCAGTTTTGCGGGGGCGGACGGAAACACCATATATTTT
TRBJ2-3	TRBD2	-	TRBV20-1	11	CSAGTSGTQYF	TGCAGTGCAGGGACTAGCGGTACGCAGTATTTT
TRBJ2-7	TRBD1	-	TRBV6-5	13	CASTRQGADEQYF	TGTGCCAGCACCCGGCAGGGGGCCGACGAGCAGTACTTC
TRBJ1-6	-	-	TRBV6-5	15	CASSSLQVLNSPLHF	TGTGCCAGCAGTTCATTACAGGTCCTTAATTCACCCCTCCACTTT
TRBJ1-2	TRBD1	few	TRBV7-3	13	CASSSGQGYGYTF	TGTGCCAGCAGCTCGGGACAGGGCTATGGCTACACCTTC
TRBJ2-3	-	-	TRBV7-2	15	CASSLVGGGTDTQYF	TGTGCCAGCAGCTTAGTAGGCGGGGGCACAGATACGCAGTATTTT
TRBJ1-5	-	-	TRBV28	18	CASSLHRAGVYSNQPQHF	TGTGCCAGCAGTTTACACAGGGCGGGGGTGTATAGCAATCAGCCCCAGCATTTT
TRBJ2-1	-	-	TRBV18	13	CAASPLPYNEQFF	TGTGCCGCCTCACCTCTCCCCTACAATGAGCAGTTCTTC
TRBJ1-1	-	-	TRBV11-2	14	CASSDIRGNTEAFF	TGTGCCAGCAGCGATATCAGGGGCAACACTGAAGCTTTCTTT